The text below deals with one T cell receptor (beta chain). With 1 base removed from V and 5 bases from J, the gap between germline ends came to 14 bases. Germline values: CDR1 SGHTA, CDR2 FQGTGA. The length of the CDR3 is 15 residues. This sample was included in a study of blood T cell repertoires in COVID-19. Generated by immunoSEQ multiplex PCR, the TCRdb table keeps only in-frame clones and is missing some. The sample has about 89,000 clones; approximately 90% are singletons. This rearrangement joins TRBV7-3 to TRBJ1-1; D ambiguous. Sequencing used peripheral blood. The source is a human donor with active COVID-19. The donor label of this sample is uncertain. CDR3 residues: CASSLKAELGTEAFF. Written as DNA, the CDR3 is TGTGCCAGCAGCTTAAAGGCGGAACTTGGGACTGAAGCTTTCTTT.